The present T cell receptor beta chain was sequenced within a study of blood T cell repertoires in COVID-19. TCRdb keeps only in-frame clones here, not all; method: immunoSEQ multiplex PCR. The sample yields approximately 260,000 clones, 75% to 90% seen once. The CDR3 extends over 15 amino acids. Trimming left V 2 bases short and J 9 bases short, with 17 bases between. The germline V gene has CDR1 LGHDT and CDR2 YNNKEL (reference sequence). This sequence originates from a woman in her sixties or seventies with acute or convalescent COVID-19. The material sequenced was peripheral blood. V gene TRBV3-1 (or the pseudogene TRBV3-2) combines with J gene TRBJ2-1; D not resolved. The CDR3 region is CASSQLTGTLGEQFF. Here the CDR3 DNA reads TGTGCCAGCAGCCAACTAACGGGTACCCTTGGTGAGCAGTTCTTC.